The next 26 T cell receptor beta chains were all read from a single sample in a study of T cell clonotyping in hematopoietic cell transplantation. Generated by immunoSEQ multiplex PCR, the TCRdb table keeps only in-frame clones and is missing some. The sample contains about 12,000 clones, around 90% of which appear only once. Input material: peripheral blood mononuclear cells. The receptor source for this set is a man aged 25-40 years in good health. Some clones in this sample may be carry-over from other donors' samples.

This clone was recorded once. The genes are TRBV29-1 and TRBJ2-7, with D possibly TRBD1 on 6 matching bases. The CDR3 is 11 residues long. V lost 3 bases and J 5 bases, leaving 8 bases between the germline ends. CDR1 and CDR2 (germline): SQVTM, ANQGSEA. The CDR3 DNA is TGCAGCGTTGACAGGGGTCACGAGCAGTACTTC. Protein sequence: CSVDRGHEQYF.

For the CDR3, the DNA is TGTGCCAGCAGCCACGGGCAGGAACCCTCTGGAAACACCATATATTTT. Protein: CASSHGQEPSGNTIYF. The chain carries TRBV4-2 and TRBJ1-3, with D unclear. The CDR3 totals 16 residues. The V end lost 3 bases, the J end lost 0 bases, and 12 bases lay between the germline ends. Per the germline V gene, CDR1 is LGHNA and CDR2 is YNFKEQ.

In the case of this clone: An end of the junction differs from the germline gene, which may be a read error. V usage is TRBV29-1 and J usage is TRBJ2-5; 7 bases fit TRBD2. CDR1 SQVTM and CDR2 ANQGSEA come from the germline V gene. The CDR3 is made up of 12 amino acids. The CDR3 region is CSVGRAQETQYF. The CDR3 DNA is TGCAGCGTGGGGAGGGCCCAAGAGACTCAGTACTTC.

The chain links TRBV9 to TRBJ1-1; TRBD1 matches at 9 bases. Germline lookup yields CDR1 SGDLS and CDR2 YYNGEE. V was clipped by 0 bases and J by 5 bases; unmatched bases: 5. CDR3 length: 15 amino acids. The CDR3 sequence is CASSVGGQGGTEAFF. Written as DNA, the CDR3 is TGTGCCAGCAGCGTAGGGGGACAGGGAGGGACTGAAGCTTTCTTT.

CDR3 protein: CASSLITGANVLTF. The CDR3 DNA follows: TGTGCCAGCAGCTTGATTACTGGGGCCAACGTCCTGACTTTC. The V gene is TRBV7-2, the J gene TRBJ2-6; D call uncertain. The germline CDR1 and CDR2 sequences are SGHTA and FQGNSA. Between the trimmed V and J ends, which lost 3 bases and 2 bases, there was a span of 5 bases. The CDR3 totals 14 residues.

The chain links TRBV10-3 to TRBJ1-1; the match to TRBD1 covers 8 bases. CDR1 and CDR2 from the germline V gene are ENHRY and SYGVKD. CDR3 length: 13 amino acids. V lost 7 bases and J lost 4; bases outside the gene matches: 5. CDR3 protein: CAITEDRGTEAFF. DNA for the CDR3: TGTGCCATCACCGAAGACAGGGGCACTGAAGCTTTCTTT.

This clone appeared a single time. The chain carries TRBV6-7 and TRBJ1-1; no clear D gene. TRBV6-7 is designated an ORF whose function remains uncertain. The V end lost 0 bases, the J end lost 1 base, and 9 bases lay between the germline ends. This CDR3 is 15 amino acids long. CDR3 in amino acids: CASSYSNSSNTEAFF. The DNA for the CDR3 is TGTGCCAGCAGTTACTCGAACAGCTCGAACACTGAAGCTTTCTTT.

The gene calls are TRBV11-2 and TRBJ1-1; D remains ambiguous. CDR3 length: 12 amino acids. Germline V lookup: CDR1 SGHAT, CDR2 FQNNGV. Deletions cut 4 bases from V and 10 bases from J, with 13 bases between. As DNA, the CDR3 is TGTGCCAGCAGCTCGTCCAACACCAGAGCTTTCTTT. Translation gives CASSSSNTRAFF.

The chain carries TRBV20-1 and TRBJ2-2; D uncertain. The germline V and J ends were trimmed by 4 bases and 6 bases, with 6 bases remaining between them. There are 11 residues in the CDR3. CDR1 is DFQATT, CDR2 SNEGSKA, per germline (reference sequence). The CDR3 nucleotides are TGCAGTGCTACCCGCGCCGGGGAGCTGTTTTTT. Translation gives CSATRAGELFF.

The chain is built from TRBV10-3 and TRBJ2-5; D tentatively fits TRBD1 or TRBD2 (5 bases each). The germline gives CDR1 ENHRY, CDR2 SYGVKD. Trimming removed 6 bases at V and 5 bases at J, with 16 bases between. CDR3 length: 14 residues. The CDR3 region is CAISAGSSLETQYF. CDR3 nucleotide sequence: TGTGCCATCAGCGCAGGGAGTAGTTTGGAGACCCAGTACTTC.

V and J are TRBV27 and TRBJ2-7; 8 nucleotides agree with TRBD1. Germline V gene data show CDR1 as MNHEY and CDR2 as SMNVEV (reference sequence). The V and J ends lost 7 bases and 6 bases, in that order; junction bases with no gene match: 14. The CDR3 extends over 15 amino acids. The CDR3 is CASTELGTGPSEQYF. The DNA of the CDR3 is TGTGCCAGCACCGAATTGGGGACAGGCCCGTCCGAGCAGTACTTC.

This chain links TRBV2 with TRBJ1-1, with D unclear. The CDR3 has 14 amino acids. Germline assignment: CDR1 SNHLY and CDR2 FYNNEI. V lost 6 bases, J lost 3 bases, and 14 bases lay in between. CDR3 sequence: CASRTWSRDTEAFF. The CDR3 region has the DNA TGTGCCAGCAGAACCTGGAGCCGAGACACTGAAGCTTTCTTT.

The CDR3 region is CAITGTGGMGYTF. DNA of the CDR3: TGTGCCATCACCGGGACAGGGGGCATGGGCTACACCTTC. The chain combines TRBV10-3 with TRBJ1-2; 12 nucleotides match TRBD1. The junction had 5 bases not matched to a gene; V was cut back by 7 bases and J by 8 bases. CDR1 is ENHRY and CDR2 is SYGVKD in the germline V gene. The CDR3 is 13 amino acids.

V gene TRBV7-2 combines with J gene TRBJ2-3; 13 bases fit TRBD2. Trimming cost V 5 bases and J 5 bases; bases outside gene matches: 16. Per germline, CDR1 SGHTA and CDR2 FQGNSA. CDR3 length: 19 amino acids. DNA of the CDR3: TGTGCCAGCAGCCTAATAGGGAACAGACTAGCGGGAGGTCGAGATACGCAGTATTTT. Protein sequence: CASSLIGNRLAGGRDTQYF. The variable domain in full, completed from reference TRBV7-2 and TRBJ2-3, reads GAGVSQSPSNKVTEKGKDVELRCDPISGHTALYWYRQSLGQGLEFLIYFQGNSAPDKSGLPSDRFSAERTGGSVSTLTIQRTQQEDSAVYLCASSLIGNRLAGGRDTQYFGPGTRLTVL.

This clone was detected a few times. Here the CDR3 DNA reads TGTGCCAGCAGCTCCCTCCCCGGCGGGAGCCACGAGACCCAGTACTTC. Translated: CASSSLPGGSHETQYF. The J gene is TRBJ2-5, the V gene TRBV7-3; the match to TRBD2 covers 7 bases. There are 16 residues in the CDR3. The junction had 13 bases not matched to a gene; V was cut back by 4 bases and J by 5 bases. In germline, CDR1 is SGHTA, CDR2 FQGTGA.

The chain uses TRBV5-1 and TRBJ2-5; D call uncertain. Trimming left V 4 bases short and J 5 bases short, with 18 bases between. CDR1 SGHRS and CDR2 YFSETQ come from the germline V gene. The CDR3 runs 15 residues. The chain's CDR3 is CASSPGLPAAETQYF. The CDR3 coding sequence is TGCGCCAGCAGCCCGGGTCTACCTGCAGCGGAGACCCAGTACTTC.

The rearrangement links TRBV19 to TRBJ1-2; D gene uncertain. This CDR3 region has 15 residues. V was clipped by 1 base and J by 4 bases, with 13 bases between them. Germline V gives CDR1 LNHDA, CDR2 SQIVND (reference sequence). The CDR3 DNA is TGTGCCAGTAGTATAGGCCAGGTAAAGAGCTATGGCTACACCTTC. Protein product: CASSIGQVKSYGYTF.

The gene calls are TRBV25-1 and TRBJ1-1; no clear D. Per the germline V gene, CDR1 is MGHDK and CDR2 is SYGVNS. This CDR3 contains 12 residues. V lost 4 bases and J lost 4, with 7 bases in between. CDR3 sequence: CASSASGTEAFF. In DNA, the CDR3 is TGTGCCAGCAGTGCCAGTGGCACTGAAGCTTTCTTT.

V usage is TRBV6-1 and J usage is TRBJ1-5, with 9 bases identical to TRBD1. The germline gives CDR1 MNHNS, CDR2 SASEGT. The ends lost 7 bases at V and 5 bases at J; junction bases unmatched: 9. CDR3 length: 15 amino acids. DNA of the CDR3: TGTGCCAGCATGTTGCCGGGACAGGGCTATCAGCCCCAGCATTTT. Amino acid sequence: CASMLPGQGYQPQHF.

The chain employs TRBV11-3 and TRBJ2-1, with D possibly matching TRBD1 (6 bases). CDR1 is SGHNT and CDR2 is YENEEA in the germline V gene. The CDR3 has 12 amino acids. The V end lost 5 bases, the J end lost 12 bases, and 14 bases lay between the germline ends. The CDR3 DNA is TGTGCCAGCAGCACGACAGGTCTCGGGCAGTTCTTC. Translated: CASSTTGLGQFF.

The gene calls are TRBV5-1 and TRBJ2-3; 8 bases fit TRBD2. Germline V gives CDR1 SGHRS, CDR2 YFSETQ. The CDR3 totals 18 residues. V was clipped by 1 base and J by 0 bases; unmatched bases: 10. The CDR3 sequence: CASSLRAGGVASTDTQYF. The CDR3 DNA reads as TGCGCCAGCAGCTTGAGGGCGGGAGGAGTTGCGAGCACAGATACGCAGTATTTT.

The V gene is TRBV25-1, the J gene TRBJ2-7, with 10 bases fitting TRBD2. Germline V gene data show CDR1 as MGHDK and CDR2 as SYGVNS. This CDR3 is 16 amino acids long. With V trimmed by 1 base and J by 2 bases, 5 bases remained unmatched. The CDR3 DNA sequence: TGTGCCAGCAGTGAATCGGCTAGCGGGAGACCCTACGAGCAGTACTTC. Encoded protein: CASSESASGRPYEQYF.

This clone has a single count. The chain employs TRBV7-2 and TRBJ2-7; weak D call: TRBD1 (5 bases). The V end was cut by 1 base, the J end by 2 bases, with 9 bases between. CDR3 length equals 14 residues. Germline V gene lookup returns CDR1 SGHTA and CDR2 FQGNSA. The CDR3 coding sequence is TGTGCCAGCAGCTTAGGGGGCCGGACCTACGAGCAGTACTTC. Translated, it gives CASSLGGRTYEQYF.

This chain joins TRBV6-5 and TRBJ1-6; no clear D. V lost 2 bases and J 9 bases, leaving 14 bases between the germline ends. This CDR3 is built from 15 residues. Germline CDR1 MNHEY, CDR2 SVGAGI. CDR3 in DNA: TGTGCCAGCAGTTACCTCGGGGTGCTAAGTTCACCCCTCCACTTT. Protein: CASSYLGVLSSPLHF.

V gene TRBV7-2 combines with J gene TRBJ2-3, with 13 positions matching TRBD2. The V and J ends lost 5 bases and 2 bases, in that order; junction bases with no gene match: 7. CDR3 length equals 17 residues. Germline V CDR1 and CDR2: SGHTA, FQGNSA. CDR3 amino acids: CASSTGGLAGLTDTQYF. CDR3 DNA: TGTGCCAGCAGCACCGGGGGACTAGCGGGACTCACAGATACGCAGTATTTT.

This chain connects TRBV7-3 to TRBJ2-1; TRBD1 matches 7 bases. Unmatched junction bases numbered 2, after V lost 4 bases and J lost 5 bases. CDR3 length: 13 residues. The germline gives CDR1 SGHTA, CDR2 FQGTGA. The CDR3 sequence is CASSWDSHNEQFF. The CDR3 region has the DNA TGTGCCAGCAGCTGGGACAGTCACAATGAGCAGTTCTTC.